The source of this T cell receptor beta chain is a study of beta chain features in type 1 diabetes. Study-level findings and limits: There was a moderate but significant shortening of TCRB CDR3s in all four CD4+ subsets of Type 1 diabetes patients.

Isolated RNA was reverse transcribed in full, so expressed TCRB transcripts were sequenced. Clones were read by immunoSEQ multiplex PCR, and TCRdb kept only the in-frame ones, dropping some. The table records about 620,000 clones, about 14% of them present only once. J was trimmed by 0 bases and V by 3 bases; bases with no gene match: 7. CDR1 and CDR2 from the germline V gene are LGHNA and YSLEER. CDR3 length: 18 residues. In regard to this clone: Antigen unknown.

The receptor was derived from a man aged 18 to 30 in good health. The sample comprised naive CD4+ T cells from blood. This sequence joins TRBV4-3 and TRBJ2-6; 8 bases match TRBD2. The CDR3 here is CASSHGREGNSGANVLTF. The CDR3 DNA follows: TGCGCCAGCAGCCACGGGAGGGAGGGAAACTCTGGGGCCAACGTCCTGACTTTC.